This entry lists 20 T cell receptor beta chains sequenced from one sample in a study of blood T cell repertoires in COVID-19. Data came from immunoSEQ multiplex PCR; TCRdb stores just in-frame clones and leaves some out. The table records approximately 140,000 clones, around 89% of them present only once. The sequenced sample was peripheral blood. Receptors originate from a man between 65 and 85 years old with active COVID-19.

The chain links TRBV16 to TRBJ1-5; D gene ambiguous. V lost 4 bases, J lost 0 bases, and 7 bases lay in between. The length of the CDR3 is 14 residues. Germline V gene data show CDR1 as KGHSY and CDR2 as FQNENV. DNA of the CDR3: TGTGCCAGCAGCCCCCAGTATAGCAATCAGCCCCAGCATTTT. Protein product: CASSPQYSNQPQHF.

This chain joins TRBV18 and TRBJ1-4; no firm D call. The V gene's germline CDR1 is KGHSH and CDR2 LQKENI. The CDR3 is 13 residues long. With 2 bases removed from V and 5 bases from J, the gap between germline ends came to 6 bases. CDR3 residues: CASSPGPNEKLFF. The DNA for the CDR3 is TGTGCCAGCTCACCAGGGCCAAATGAAAAACTGTTTTTT.

The chain recombines TRBV5-1 with TRBJ2-3; 7 bases are a match to TRBD1. The CDR3 sequence is 15 residues long. The germline V gene encodes CDR1 SGHRS and CDR2 YFSETQ. The V gene end was trimmed by 4 bases and the J gene end by 2 bases; junction bases not matched to a gene: 7. The CDR3 protein is CASSLSTGVTDTQYF. CDR3 bases: TGCGCCAGCAGCCTAAGCACAGGGGTCACAGATACGCAGTATTTT.

This sequence joins TRBV19 and TRBJ1-1; 7 bases line up with TRBD1. The V and J ends lost 6 bases and 6 bases, in that order; junction bases with no gene match: 4. CDR1 is LNHDA and CDR2 is SQIVND in the germline V gene (reference sequence). The CDR3 covers 12 residues. The CDR3 is CASRGTVPEAFF. The CDR3 region has the DNA TGTGCCAGTAGAGGGACAGTACCTGAAGCTTTCTTT.

The V gene is TRBV2, the J gene TRBJ1-2; TRBD1 matches at 8 bases. Germline CDR1 and CDR2: SNHLY and FYNNEI. This CDR3 comprises 14 residues. V trimming: 1 base; J trimming: 8 bases; junction bases outside the gene matches: 6. CDR3 residues: CASSEGGTGQGYTF. In DNA form, the CDR3 reads TGTGCCAGCAGTGAAGGGGGGACAGGTCAGGGCTACACCTTC.

The chain combines TRBV28 with TRBJ2-3; 14 bases align to TRBD2. The germline gives CDR1 MDHEN, CDR2 SYDVKM. V lost 1 base, J lost 5 bases, and 5 bases stayed unmatched. The CDR3 is 17 residues long. The CDR3 loop is CASSLSGTSGSRDTQYF. The CDR3 DNA follows: TGTGCCAGCAGTTTATCCGGGACTAGCGGGAGCCGAGATACGCAGTATTTT.

V usage is TRBV28 and J usage is TRBJ2-4, with D possibly being TRBD1 (5 bases). This CDR3 region has 14 residues. V dropped 7 bases and J dropped 0 bases, with 10 bases sitting between them. Germline CDR1 MDHEN, CDR2 SYDVKM. CDR3 DNA: TGTGCCAGCATTGACAGCTTAGCCAAAAACATTCAGTACTTC. Its translation: CASIDSLAKNIQYF.

This clone was picked up one time. V and J are TRBV3-1 (or the pseudogene TRBV3-2) and TRBJ1-1; no definite D call. V dropped 4 bases and J dropped 1 base, with 13 bases sitting between them. Germline V gene data show CDR1 as LGHDT and CDR2 as YNNKEL (reference sequence). CDR3 length equals 15 residues. The CDR3 here is CASSPHGSQNTEAFF. The CDR3 coding sequence is TGTGCCAGCAGCCCCCACGGTAGCCAGAACACTGAAGCTTTCTTT.

In its sample, this clone was seen once. The chain links TRBV5-1 to TRBJ1-1; 10 nucleotides agree with TRBD1. This CDR3 spans 14 amino acids. Losses at the gene ends were 4 bases for V and 6 bases for J; bases not matched to a gene: 6. Germline loops: CDR1 SGHRS, CDR2 YFSETQ. DNA of the CDR3: TGCGCCAGCAGCCCTAGACAGGGGGCCGCTGAAGCTTTCTTT. As protein: CASSPRQGAAEAFF.

The chain is built from TRBV4-2 and TRBJ2-2; 9 bases line up with TRBD2. The J segment lost 4 bases and the V segment lost 4 bases, leaving 7 bases of the junction unmatched. Germline CDR1 reads LGHNA; CDR2 reads YNFKEQ. The CDR3 consists of 16 residues. CDR3 nucleotides: TGTGCCAGCAGCCGAGAAGCGGGAGGACTCACCGGGGAGCTGTTTTTT. Its protein is CASSREAGGLTGELFF.

The chain links TRBV4-2 to TRBJ2-1; tentative D call: TRBD2 (6 bases). With 1 base removed from V and 0 bases from J, the gap between germline ends came to 10 bases. The CDR3 covers 16 residues. Germline V gives CDR1 LGHNA, CDR2 YNFKEQ. CDR3 sequence (DNA): TGTGCCAGCAGCCAAGTCCCTAGCGCCTCCTACAATGAGCAGTTCTTC. Its protein product is CASSQVPSASYNEQFF.

This clone was found once. The V call is TRBV7-2, the J call TRBJ2-7; tentatively, D is TRBD2 (5 bases). The CDR3 is 15 residues long. Trimming stripped 1 base from V and 0 bases from J, with 10 bases between. Germline CDR1 reads SGHTA; CDR2 reads FQGNSA. The CDR3 DNA is TGTGCCAGCAGCTTAGGCTCCGGGAACTCCTACGAGCAGTACTTC. It codes for CASSLGSGNSYEQYF. Full variable domain (outside the CDR3, taken from reference TRBV7-2 and TRBJ2-7): GAGVSQSPSNKVTEKGKDVELRCDPISGHTALYWYRQSLGQGLEFLIYFQGNSAPDKSGLPSDRFSAERTGGSVSTLTIQRTQQEDSAVYLCASSLGSGNSYEQYFGPGTRLTVT.

There are a few counts of this clone. The chain couples TRBV7-9 to TRBJ2-7; the D gene is possibly TRBD2 (6 bases). Germline lookup yields CDR1 SEHNR and CDR2 FQNEAQ (reference sequence). V dropped 5 bases and J dropped 9 bases, with 17 bases sitting between them. The CDR3 runs to 13 residues. This chain's CDR3 is CASSADAGRGQYF. DNA of the CDR3: TGTGCCAGCAGCGCCGACGCCGGGCGGGGGCAGTACTTC.

The V call is TRBV9, the J call TRBJ1-6; no firm D call. V was cut by 0 bases and J by 9 bases, with 7 bases left in between. This CDR3 spans 13 amino acids. Per germline, CDR1 SGDLS and CDR2 YYNGEE. The chain's CDR3 is CASSVGEISPLHF. The CDR3 bases are TGTGCCAGCAGCGTAGGGGAGATTTCACCCCTCCACTTT.

The chain combines TRBV27 with TRBJ1-2; TRBD1 might be the D (6 bases). Germline values: CDR1 MNHEY, CDR2 SMNVEV (reference sequence). V gave up 10 bases and J gave up 2 bases, with 11 bases separating them. The CDR3 runs 12 residues. The CDR3 nucleotides are TGTGCCACCCAGGGGCCGAACTATGGCTACACCTTC. It is translated as CATQGPNYGYTF.

The V gene is TRBV14, the J gene TRBJ2-7; 7 nucleotides match TRBD2. This CDR3 contains 14 residues. J was trimmed by 5 bases and V by 4 bases; bases with no gene match: 8. Germline V gives CDR1 SGHDN, CDR2 FVKESK. In DNA form, the CDR3 reads TGTGCCAGCAGCCGCGCTGTGGGAGGGGACGAGCAGTACTTC. Protein: CASSRAVGGDEQYF.

The chain couples TRBV6-6 to TRBJ1-2; tentative D call: TRBD1 (6 bases). Trimming removed 2 bases at V and 3 bases at J, with 7 bases between. Germline V gene lookup returns CDR1 MNHNY and CDR2 SVGAGI (reference sequence). The CDR3 consists of 13 residues. In DNA form, the CDR3 reads TGTGCCAGCAGTTACAACAGGGACTATGGCTACACCTTC. This encodes CASSYNRDYGYTF.

This chain links TRBV5-8 with TRBJ1-5; TRBD1 aligns across 9 bases. The germline CDR1 and CDR2 sequences are SGHTS and YDEGEE. This CDR3 spans 15 amino acids. The ends lost 0 bases at V and 5 bases at J; junction bases unmatched: 3. CDR3 coding DNA: TGTGCCAGCAGCTTGGGGACAGGGGTCGATCAGCCCCAGCATTTT. Its protein is CASSLGTGVDQPQHF.

The rearrangement uses TRBV28 and TRBJ1-4; D might be TRBD1 (5 bases). V was shortened by 4 bases and J by 11 bases, with 11 bases between the two germline ends. Germline V gene lookup returns CDR1 MDHEN and CDR2 SYDVKM. CDR3 size: 12 residues. CDR3: CASSWGEGKLFF. The CDR3 nucleotides are TGTGCCAGCAGTTGGGGGGAGGGGAAACTGTTTTTT.

The V and J genes are TRBV4-1 and TRBJ1-1, with TRBD1 as a possible D gene (6 bases). Trimming took 1 base from V and 2 from J, leaving 11 bases between them. Germline CDR1 is MGHRA and CDR2 is YSYEKL. The CDR3 runs to 15 residues. For the CDR3, the DNA is TGCGCCAGCAGCCAAGTCACAGGGATCAACACTGAAGCTTTCTTT. It encodes CASSQVTGINTEAFF.